A selection of T cell receptor beta chains follows, all from one sample in a study of regulatory T cells in long-lasting Graves disease. In TCRdb, the multiplex PCR reads were re-called with MiXCR into one record per CDR3 protein. The profile shows hundreds of thousands of distinct CDR3 sequences, around 21% of them singletons. Sequences were derived from peripheral blood mononuclear cells (PBMCs), sampled when the disease was refractory, from a patient treated with antithyroid drugs. These receptors originate from a female donor with Graves disease. The conserved cysteine and the conserved F or W are not part of the CDR3 here. The order of the fields is clone size, CDR3 length, J gene, V gene, CDR3 protein. Only some rows state a clone size, as once, few, many or a class for expanded clones.

clone size: few
CDR3 length: 11
J gene: TRBJ2-2
V gene: TRBV7-9
CDR3 protein: ASGLGGNGELF

clone size: few
CDR3 length: 13
J gene: TRBJ2-7
V gene: TRBV7-9
CDR3 protein: ASSLTTTGSYEQY

clone size: .
CDR3 length: 13
J gene: TRBJ1-2
V gene: TRBV20-1
CDR3 protein: SVQPTTGPFGGYT

clone size: few
CDR3 length: 13
J gene: TRBJ1-1
V gene: TRBV19
CDR3 protein: ASSIDPGRNTEAF

clone size: many
CDR3 length: 13
J gene: TRBJ2-7
V gene: TRBV6-5
CDR3 protein: ASSYAGTSSYEQY

clone size: many
CDR3 length: 11
J gene: TRBJ1-1
V gene: TRBV28
CDR3 protein: ASIPRGWTEAF

clone size: .
CDR3 length: 13
J gene: TRBJ2-1
V gene: TRBV7-2
CDR3 protein: ASSRTSGSFNEQF

clone size: .
CDR3 length: 11
J gene: TRBJ2-5
V gene: TRBV20-1
CDR3 protein: SARGGYQETQY

clone size: many
CDR3 length: 14
J gene: TRBJ1-1
V gene: TRBV3-1
CDR3 protein: ASSPMEVGTGTEAF

clone size: many
CDR3 length: 14
J gene: TRBJ1-5
V gene: TRBV6-1
CDR3 protein: ASSLLGQIGNQPQH

clone size: many
CDR3 length: 13
J gene: TRBJ2-7
V gene: TRBV28
CDR3 protein: ASSLDQEGSYEQY

clone size: many
CDR3 length: 11
J gene: TRBJ1-1
V gene: TRBV29-1
CDR3 protein: SVGTVMNTEAF

clone size: .
CDR3 length: 13
J gene: TRBJ2-2
V gene: TRBV28
CDR3 protein: ASSHDLGGTGELF

clone size: .
CDR3 length: 11
J gene: TRBJ2-2
V gene: TRBV19
CDR3 protein: ASSIKTFGELF

clone size: .
CDR3 length: 13
J gene: TRBJ2-7
V gene: TRBV7-2
CDR3 protein: ASSLVVAGANEQY

clone size: many
CDR3 length: 13
J gene: TRBJ1-2
V gene: TRBV9
CDR3 protein: ASSSTGQGLHGYT

clone size: many
CDR3 length: 9
J gene: TRBJ1-2
V gene: TRBV29-1
CDR3 protein: SGQGVRGYT

clone size: .
CDR3 length: 10
J gene: TRBJ2-7
V gene: TRBV7-9
CDR3 protein: ASSLTEYEQY

clone size: many
CDR3 length: 13
J gene: TRBJ2-7
V gene: TRBV5-4
CDR3 protein: ASSPGDRAMHEQY

clone size: many
CDR3 length: 13
J gene: TRBJ1-2
V gene: TRBV6-1
CDR3 protein: ASSEVGRANYGYT

clone size: many
CDR3 length: 8
J gene: TRBJ1-2
V gene: TRBV20-1
CDR3 protein: SARAYGYT

clone size: many
CDR3 length: 13
J gene: TRBJ1-2
V gene: TRBV6-5
CDR3 protein: ASSYSLDVNYGYT

clone size: many
CDR3 length: 13
J gene: TRBJ2-7
V gene: TRBV20-1
CDR3 protein: SASLGLAGAYEQY

clone size: few
CDR3 length: 13
J gene: TRBJ2-5
V gene: TRBV7-7
CDR3 protein: ASSPRLGRRETQY

clone size: .
CDR3 length: 13
J gene: TRBJ2-3
V gene: TRBV12-3/TRBV12-4
CDR3 protein: ASSYKAWSTDTQY

clone size: few
CDR3 length: 12
J gene: TRBJ2-7
V gene: TRBV9
CDR3 protein: ASSHFGDSYEQY

clone size: .
CDR3 length: 14
J gene: TRBJ2-1
V gene: TRBV5-4
CDR3 protein: ASSLAGTASYNEQF

clone size: .
CDR3 length: 14
J gene: TRBJ2-5
V gene: TRBV6-2/TRBV6-3
CDR3 protein: ASSYLRPGGAETQY

clone size: many
CDR3 length: 14
J gene: TRBJ2-2
V gene: TRBV7-3
CDR3 protein: ASSLIAGRNTGELF

clone size: .
CDR3 length: 11
J gene: TRBJ1-1
V gene: TRBV19
CDR3 protein: ASGPGLNTEAF

clone size: once
CDR3 length: 11
J gene: TRBJ1-1
V gene: TRBV28
CDR3 protein: ASSNRGPTEAF

clone size: .
CDR3 length: 12
J gene: TRBJ2-2
V gene: TRBV6-2/TRBV6-3
CDR3 protein: ASETGVGTGELF

clone size: many
CDR3 length: 12
J gene: TRBJ2-7
V gene: TRBV2
CDR3 protein: ASILGLAGDEQY

clone size: many
CDR3 length: 12
J gene: TRBJ2-2
V gene: TRBV28
CDR3 protein: ASSPAGLAGELF

clone size: many
CDR3 length: 10
J gene: TRBJ1-2
V gene: TRBV12-3/TRBV12-4
CDR3 protein: ASSLYGYGYT

clone size: .
CDR3 length: 13
J gene: TRBJ2-7
V gene: TRBV27
CDR3 protein: ASSSTRTGAYEQY

clone size: many
CDR3 length: 11
J gene: TRBJ2-7
V gene: TRBV5-1
CDR3 protein: ASSGGTSREQY

clone size: .
CDR3 length: 13
J gene: TRBJ1-5
V gene: TRBV28
CDR3 protein: ASSSPTGGQQPQH

clone size: many
CDR3 length: 13
J gene: TRBJ2-2
V gene: TRBV7-2
CDR3 protein: ASSLGTSRAGELF

clone size: once
CDR3 length: 12
J gene: TRBJ2-1
V gene: TRBV6-8
CDR3 protein: ASRTTNTYNERF

clone size: .
CDR3 length: 14
J gene: TRBJ1-5
V gene: TRBV19
CDR3 protein: ASLDSHLYSNQPQH

clone size: many
CDR3 length: 10
J gene: TRBJ1-2
V gene: TRBV6-2/TRBV6-3
CDR3 protein: ASSYSKDGYT

clone size: few
CDR3 length: 13
J gene: TRBJ2-7
V gene: TRBV20-1
CDR3 protein: SARDFGRGSYEQY

clone size: many
CDR3 length: 14
J gene: TRBJ2-5
V gene: TRBV7-3
CDR3 protein: ASSLIRDSTVETQY

clone size: .
CDR3 length: 12
J gene: TRBJ2-4
V gene: TRBV19
CDR3 protein: ASRRTSGSDIQY

clone size: .
CDR3 length: 11
J gene: TRBJ2-5
V gene: TRBV2
CDR3 protein: ASSRRFQQTQY

clone size: many
CDR3 length: 10
J gene: TRBJ1-1
V gene: TRBV30
CDR3 protein: AWSRGTEEAF

clone size: few
CDR3 length: 12
J gene: TRBJ1-1
V gene: TRBV19
CDR3 protein: ASSQGTGWTEAF

clone size: few
CDR3 length: 14
J gene: TRBJ2-2
V gene: TRBV14
CDR3 protein: ASSQHLAGVSGELF

clone size: many
CDR3 length: 11
J gene: TRBJ2-7
V gene: TRBV27
CDR3 protein: ASSPKLKGEQY